This passage covers 6 T cell receptor beta chains from one sample sequenced in a study of Tregs in tolerant kidney transplant recipients. The method was immunoSEQ multiplex PCR; TCRdb's version includes in-frame clones alone and lacks a portion of them. The table shows about 100,000 clones, with 93% occurring only once. The sequences come from CD4+ T cells from blood, collected before the transplant. The origin of the receptors is a human donor who received a combined kidney and bone marrow transplant.

The chain couples TRBV7-7 to TRBJ2-2, with a weak D call TRBD2 (5 bases). Germline CDR1 and CDR2: SSHAT and FNYEAQ (reference sequence). V was shortened by 1 base and J by 4 bases, with 10 bases between the two germline ends. This CDR3 has 15 residues. As DNA, the CDR3 is TGTGCCAGCAGCTTAGGAGGGAGCGGCACCGGGGAGCTGTTTTTT. It translates to CASSLGGSGTGELFF.

The J gene is TRBJ2-7, the V gene TRBV7-9; the match to TRBD1 covers 9 bases. CDR1 and CDR2 from the germline V gene are SEHNR and FQNEAQ (reference sequence). This CDR3 has 19 residues. Losses at the gene ends were 0 bases for V and 6 bases for J; bases not matched to a gene: 18. The CDR3 DNA reads as TGTGCCAGCAGCTTAGCGTCTGTAAGGGTCGGGACAGGGTTGACCGAGCAGTACTTC. Residues: CASSLASVRVGTGLTEQYF.

V and J are TRBV6-5 and TRBJ2-1, with 12 bases identical to TRBD2. Germline V lookup: CDR1 MNHEY, CDR2 SVGAGI. This CDR3 has 16 residues. V dropped 1 base and J dropped 4; count of bases not matched to a gene: 2. CDR3: CASSYLTSGGYNEQFF. CDR3 coding DNA: TGTGCCAGCAGTTACTTGACTAGCGGGGGTTACAATGAGCAGTTCTTC.

The gene calls are TRBV9 and TRBJ1-6; D gene uncertain. CDR1 is SGDLS, CDR2 YYNGEE, per germline. The CDR3 contains 18 residues. V lost 0 bases, J lost 5 bases, and 18 bases lay in between. Here the CDR3 reads CASSVDGRLSTHNSPLHF. The CDR3 coding sequence is TGTGCCAGCAGCGTAGATGGCAGACTAAGTACGCATAATTCACCCCTCCACTTT.

The chain is built from TRBV7-2 and TRBJ2-3; 7 bases are a match to TRBD2. CDR1 is SGHTA and CDR2 is FQGNSA in the germline V gene. The CDR3 length is 15 residues. Losses at the gene ends were 1 base for V and 2 bases for J; bases not matched to a gene: 3. The CDR3 bases are TGTGCCAGCAGCTTAGGGGGGGGATACACAGATACGCAGTATTTT. This sequence encodes CASSLGGGYTDTQYF.

The chain carries TRBV7-9 and TRBJ2-2, with D possibly being TRBD2 (5 bases). CDR1 and CDR2 (germline): SEHNR, FQNEAQ (reference sequence). The CDR3 is 18 amino acids. Trimming pared 7 bases from V and 1 base from J, leaving 22 bases between. CDR3 residues: CASTFSLNSAGNTGELFF. CDR3 nucleotides: TGTGCCAGCACCTTCAGTTTAAATTCGGCGGGGAACACCGGGGAGCTGTTTTTT.